This T cell receptor beta chain appears in the sequencing data of a study of OX40 agonist ivuxolimab in advanced cancers. Study information: Given to patients was ivuxolimab, an agonistic anti-OX40 (CD134) antibody.

The table came from immunoSEQ multiplex PCR; TCRdb's copy has only in-frame clones and leaves some out. The sample lists 70,000 to 80,000 clones; approximately 89% were seen once. The receptor was isolated from an adult with an advanced solid tumor such as melanoma, head and neck, liver or kidney cancer. The sequenced sample was CD4+ or CD8+ T cells sorted from blood, obtained in a trial of the OX40 agonist ivuxolimab.

CDR3 in amino acids: CASSGGSGYTF. The CDR3 DNA reads TGTGCCAGTAGTGGAGGGTCTGGCTACACCTTC. V is TRBV19 and J is TRBJ1-2; no reliable D call. V was shortened by 5 bases and J by 7 bases, with 8 bases between the two germline ends. The CDR3 consists of 11 residues. Germline V lookup: CDR1 LNHDA, CDR2 SQIVND (reference sequence).